Sequencing of this T cell receptor (beta chain) was carried out in a study of T-cell memory formation after mild COVID-19 (dated by TCRdb to 2020 to 2023). Concerning the study at large: Most TCR sequence clusters were specific to one of the two donors. In a couple of donors, T-cell clones that expanded and contracted after mild COVID-19 were followed by sequencing TCRalpha and TCRbeta repertoires longitudinally. Two young, previously healthy adult volunteers made up the cohort, one male and one female. Study-level results and caveats: From day 15 to 85, contracting clones showed balanced CD4/CD8 phenotypes, whereas a second wave of clones that expanded from day 15 to 37 leaned towards CD4+. Only a couple of mild cases were covered by the study, and larger cohorts that include severe cases with pre-infection samples were considered necessary. The detection of some responding clones in pre-infection memory suggests that pre-existing cross-reactive memory T cells joined the SARS-CoV-2 response. Contracting CD4+ clones turned up mainly in the CM and EM memory subsets, whereas EMRA was where CD8+ clones were enriched. SARS-CoV-2 specificity was not confirmed for the second-wave clones peaking on day 37.

About this clonotype: The target of this receptor is not known. Qualities for individual bases were not recorded, and no much larger clone is one base off.

The CDR3, from cysteine to phenylalanine, totals 14 residues. CDR3 DNA is the only sequence kept; it has 42 bases, read in frame from the first base. Per the germline V gene (reference sequence), SEHNR is the CDR1 and FQNEAQ is the CDR2. The germline V and J ends show losses of 3 bases and 8 bases respectively, and no gene match explains 5 bases of the junction. Sequenced using an Illumina NovaSeq 6000. TCRalpha and TCRbeta cDNA libraries were built by 5'RACE with constant-segment primers, adding sample barcodes and unique molecular identifiers. Trizol reagent was used to extract RNA from every sample. Library amplification was performed in two PCR steps, and a second sample barcode and Illumina TruSeq adapters were introduced in the second step. Sequencing of libraries was performed on an Illumina NovaSeq with 2 x 150 bp paired-end reads. Per the original workflow: Reads were demultiplexed and collapsed into UMI-guided consensus sequences with migec v1.2.7. With mixcr v2.1.11, UMI consensuses were aligned to TRA and TRB V and J templates and assembled into clonotypes. A clonotype was counted as expanded or contracted only when both edgeR and NoisET called the clonotype significant, with the noise models trained on biological replicates. For edgeR calls, the cutoffs were a false discovery rate-adjusted p below 0.01 and a log2 fold-change threshold of 1. As an exploratory analysis of dynamics, max-normalized trajectories of the 1000 most abundant clonotypes were examined by PCA with hierarchical clustering. Each responding clone was given a CD4 or CD8 phenotype based on the CD4+ and CD8+ repertoires, which had been sequenced separately. Clones were called with MiXCR by TCRdb after fastp trimmed the public reads at Q25, and only in-frame beta chains were retained. When rows share a CDR3 protein, they turn into one entry using the most common DNA and genes. Here the V and J calls rest on TCRdb's processing, not on the authors' analysis. The sample table holds about 340,000 distinct CDR3 sequences, of which 10% to 15% were seen once. The ten largest make up about 20% of the sample.

PBMCs were isolated by Ficoll-Paque density gradient centrifugation. The clonotype was recovered from a man aged 18-30 years who had mild COVID-19 (a few samples of this study predate the infection). The sample titles of this study are shuffled in the database, so cell type and time point are left out; the donor was told from shared clones. Sequencing input: PBMCs or a T cell subset sorted from them (not recorded which). The rearranged chain carries TRBV7-9 and TRBJ1-4; 8 central nucleotides agree with TRBD1. The bases read TGTGCCAGCAGCTTGACAGGGGCGGCAGAAAAACTGTTTTTT. Translated, it gives CASSLTGAAEKLFF.